This T cell receptor (beta chain) was recorded in a study of HIV-infected patients and healthy controls (dated by TCRdb to between 2013 and 2015). Some background on the complete study: CD4 counts rose modestly but significantly in most of the 16 patients after three months of therapy, yet stayed below normal ranges. The CD4:CD8 ratio rose slightly, whereas CD8 counts showed no consistent shift during early therapy. Viral load fell below detection in about 70% of the 16 patients by the second bleed and in all patients following a further year of therapy. Patients lacked overall T-cell lymphocytopenia, and total CDR3 counts per chain did not differ significantly from controls. The study tested whether deep TCR repertoire sequencing of HIV patients' small blood samples could capture immune perturbation and reconstitution.

Whole blood was used without fractionating the cells, so the repertoire represented all peripheral T cells without sorting. For RNA extraction, 2 to 3 ml of peripheral blood was collected into Tempus tubes. HIV-infected adults not yet given antiretroviral therapy and scheduled to start treatment were recruited, and the first sixteen eligible patients underwent processing. Enrollment excluded patients who had febrile or AIDS-related illness, tumors, hepatitis B or C coinfection, immunomodulatory therapy, recent vaccination or treatment interruptions. The TURBO-DNase kit was used to remove leftover genomic DNA, and GLOBINclear was used to deplete globin mRNA. Just before antiretroviral therapy was started, pretreatment blood was collected from HIV-infected patients. Broader findings and caveats from the paper: HIV-infected repertoires showed significantly elevated mean Gini indices relative to controls, which possibly reflects oligoclonality. Only sixteen HIV-infected individuals were processed, which the authors considered a major limit on how widely the findings apply. Both the Jaccard index and the count of highly shared sequences showed that healthy controls shared more CDR3s between individuals than HIV+ patients did. The study did not determine donor HLA types. The observed differences in diversity could not be explained by the slight differences in age and sex profiles between the study cohorts. Rare events from HIV-infected data received too much weight under size-matching, and comparisons were complicated by unequal numbers of distinct sequences between patients and controls. Compared with controls, HIV-infected patients showed significantly different mean usage of eight alpha and eight beta V genes. Alpha-chain CDR3s from MAIT cells occurred at high frequency in healthy controls but were severely depleted in HIV+ repertoires. The apparent post-therapy recovery of the Gini index in HIV-infected patients was not reproduced in size-matched repertoire data. Sequencing depth was restricted by the use of whole blood, which also prevented the dynamics of distinct T-cell subpopulations from being separated. Roughly threefold more distinct CDR3s and higher Shannon diversity were observed in healthy control repertoires than in untreated HIV+ repertoires. In the samples, alpha-beta chain pairing was left undetermined. Most CMV-associated CDR3s became more frequent during therapy, although their change was not significant, whereas HIV-associated CDR3s showed a significant decrease in frequency.

The germline V gene sets CDR1 to MNHNS and CDR2 to SASEGT. The V end gives up 4 bases and the J end 2 bases, leaving 11 bases in the junction not matched to a gene. Measured from the cysteine to the phenylalanine, the CDR3 is 17 residues long. Here the CDR3 DNA is all that survives: 51 bases in frame from base 1. This clonotype was counted at least ten times. Its antigen is unknown. One base away there is no much larger clone; base qualities are not given. SuperScript III was used to reverse transcribe 500 ng RNA with primers targeting the alpha and beta constant regions. Alpha and beta chain libraries were generated separately via chain-specific third strand synthesis with multiplexing indices. The protocol used a single primer pair to amplify all rearrangements within a chain, which avoided primer bias, and attached molecular barcodes to each cDNA molecule. Purified cDNA was joined by T4 RNA Ligase 1 to a 5' RACE adapter carrying a random hexamer and the SP2 sequencing primer site. Second strand synthesis was primed from the SP2 site with Phusion polymerase, using slow temperature ramps to favor optimal annealing. The 12-nucleotide barcode on each molecule comprised two random hexamer sequences, both introduced before amplification and concatenated. A brief initial PCR introduced P5 and P7 adapter elements together with a second index, and a roughly 23-cycle amplification PCR using P5s and P7 primers was subsequently performed. Libraries received 25 to 35 PCR cycles in total, were quantified on a Qubit, sized on a Bioanalyzer, and diluted to 4 nM. The normalized libraries were sequenced on an Illumina MiSeq using 2 x 250 paired-end kits. Reverse transcription reactions were cleaned up on MinElute columns and eluted into about 11 ul Tris-Cl. A 1:1 ratio of AMPure XP beads was used to clean the adapter ligations after they had run for around 25 hours at 16 degrees C. Regarding the original processing steps: A modified Decombinator processed the demultiplexed FASTQ files and output V, J, insert and barcode information. Any sequence that shared a barcode yet differed from the dominant sequence was discarded as an error, and the number of original cDNA molecules was estimated by counting barcodes clustered at Levenshtein distance 3. Downstream analyses used R packages ineq, vegan, igraph and RCytoscape, with IMGT nomenclature and CDR3 definitions. To avoid skew from clonal expansion, each TCR was counted once, and V gene usage was computed over distinct sequences. Whenever two unique CDR3 amino acid sequences within a donor differed by a single Levenshtein edit, similarity networks linked them. Published HIV-specific CDR3s (about 100 alpha, some 670 beta) and CMV-specific CDR3s (approximately 13 alpha, about 250 beta) were assembled and queried against the repertoires. Random subsampling to size-matched repertoires showed patients' decreased diversity was not caused by their lower sequence numbers. The public sequencing data were trimmed at Q25 with fastp and processed into clonotypes with MiXCR by TCRdb, which kept only in-frame beta chains. Every entry covers one CDR3 protein and lists the most common genes and DNA from its rows. For this entry, the V and J calls and clone size follow TCRdb and not the study's own pipeline. Present in this sample are under 10,000 distinct CDR3 sequences, under 6.5% of which were seen just once. The ten largest clones represent approximately 22% of the sample.

The chain couples TRBV6-1 to TRBJ1-2; 9 nucleotides in the junction match TRBD1. Material: blood, obtained before antiretroviral therapy. The sequence came from an adult with HIV infection. The encoded CDR3 is CASSGQGQGLENYGYTF. DNA sequence: TGTGCCAGCAGTGGGCAGGGACAGGGATTAGAAAACTATGGCTACACCTTC.